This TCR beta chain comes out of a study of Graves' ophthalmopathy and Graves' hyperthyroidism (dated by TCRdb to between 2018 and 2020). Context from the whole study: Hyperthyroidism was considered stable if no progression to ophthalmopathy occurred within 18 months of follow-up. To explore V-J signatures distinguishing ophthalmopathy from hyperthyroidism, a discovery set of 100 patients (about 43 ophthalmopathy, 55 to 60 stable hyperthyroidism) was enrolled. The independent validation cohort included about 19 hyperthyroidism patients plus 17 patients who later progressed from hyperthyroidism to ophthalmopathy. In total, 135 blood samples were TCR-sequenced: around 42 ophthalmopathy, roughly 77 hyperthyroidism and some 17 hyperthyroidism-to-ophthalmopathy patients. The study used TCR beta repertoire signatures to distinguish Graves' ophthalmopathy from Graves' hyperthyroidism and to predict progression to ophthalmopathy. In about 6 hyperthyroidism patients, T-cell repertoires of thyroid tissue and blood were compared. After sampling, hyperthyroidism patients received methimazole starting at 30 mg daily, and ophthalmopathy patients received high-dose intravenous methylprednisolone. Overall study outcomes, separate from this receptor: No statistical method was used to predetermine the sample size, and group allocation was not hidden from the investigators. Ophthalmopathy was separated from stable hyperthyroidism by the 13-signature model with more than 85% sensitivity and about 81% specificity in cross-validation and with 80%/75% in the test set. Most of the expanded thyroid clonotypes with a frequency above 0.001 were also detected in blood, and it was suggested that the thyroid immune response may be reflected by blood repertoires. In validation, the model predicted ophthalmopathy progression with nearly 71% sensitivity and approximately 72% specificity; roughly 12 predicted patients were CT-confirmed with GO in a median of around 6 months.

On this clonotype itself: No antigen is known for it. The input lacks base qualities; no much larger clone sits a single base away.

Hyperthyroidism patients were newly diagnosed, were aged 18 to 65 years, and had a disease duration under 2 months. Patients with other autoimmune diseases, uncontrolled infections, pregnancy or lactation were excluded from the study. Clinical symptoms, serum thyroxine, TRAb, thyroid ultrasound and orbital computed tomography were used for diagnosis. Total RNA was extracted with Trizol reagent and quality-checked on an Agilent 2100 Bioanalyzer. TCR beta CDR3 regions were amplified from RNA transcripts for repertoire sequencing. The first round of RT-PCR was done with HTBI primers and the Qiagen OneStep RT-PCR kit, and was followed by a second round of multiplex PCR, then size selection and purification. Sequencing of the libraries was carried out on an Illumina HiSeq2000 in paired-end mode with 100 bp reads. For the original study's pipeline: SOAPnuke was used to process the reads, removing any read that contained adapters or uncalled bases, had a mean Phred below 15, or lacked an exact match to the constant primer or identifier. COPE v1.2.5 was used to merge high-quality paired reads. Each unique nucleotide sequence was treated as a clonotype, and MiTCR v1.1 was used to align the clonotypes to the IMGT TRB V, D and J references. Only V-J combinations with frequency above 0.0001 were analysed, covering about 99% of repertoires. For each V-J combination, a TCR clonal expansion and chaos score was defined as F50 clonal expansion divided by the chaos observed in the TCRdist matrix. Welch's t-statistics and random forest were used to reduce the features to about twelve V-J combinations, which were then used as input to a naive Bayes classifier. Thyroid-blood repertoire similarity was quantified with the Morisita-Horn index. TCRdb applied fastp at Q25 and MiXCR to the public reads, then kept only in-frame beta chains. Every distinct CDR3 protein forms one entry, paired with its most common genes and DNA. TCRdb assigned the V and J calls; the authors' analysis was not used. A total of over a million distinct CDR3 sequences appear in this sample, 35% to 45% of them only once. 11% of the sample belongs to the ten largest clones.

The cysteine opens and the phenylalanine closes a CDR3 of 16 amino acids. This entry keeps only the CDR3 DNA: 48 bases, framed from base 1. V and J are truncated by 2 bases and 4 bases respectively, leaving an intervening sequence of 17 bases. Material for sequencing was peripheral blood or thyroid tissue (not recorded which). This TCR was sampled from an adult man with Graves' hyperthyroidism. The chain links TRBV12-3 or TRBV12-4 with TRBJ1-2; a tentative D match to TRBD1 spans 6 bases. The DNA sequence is TGTGCCAGCAGTTTACTCCCGGGACACCCCCGCTATGGCTACACCTTC. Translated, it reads CASSLLPGHPRYGYTF.